These 26 T cell receptor beta chains originate from one sample sequenced in a study of cytomegalovirus exposure and HLA in healthy donors. Primers: 60 Vbeta forward and 13 Jbeta reverse. Profiled with immunoSEQ multiplex PCR; TCRdb holds only in-frame clones, not every one. Here the sample spans about 120,000 clones, 75% being singletons. Sequencing was done on a sample of PBMCs. These receptors all stem from a woman aged 40 to 50 in good health and CMV-seropositive.

This clone was counted a single time. The junction does not match germline at one end; this may be a read error. This same CDR3 is encoded by further DNA sequences in the sample. The rearrangement links TRBV4-3 to TRBJ1-2; 8 nucleotides match TRBD1. CDR1 LGHNA and CDR2 YSLEER come from the germline V gene. CDR3 length: 16 amino acids. For the CDR3, the DNA is TGCGCCAGCAGCCAAGAGTCAGGCAGGGGGCTAGATGGCTACACCTTT. Translating gives CASSQESGRGLDGYTF.

The chain joins TRBV6-5 to TRBJ1-6, with D perhaps TRBD1 (5 bases). The CDR3 contains 13 residues. V was shortened by 5 bases and J by 8 bases, with 10 bases between the two germline ends. Per the germline V gene, CDR1 is MNHEY and CDR2 is SVGAGI. The CDR3 nucleotides are TGTGCCAGCAGTAAAGAAGGGGATTCACCCCTCCACTTT. Translating it yields CASSKEGDSPLHF.

This clone was detected only once. The chain combines TRBV6-6 with TRBJ2-7; possible D gene TRBD1, 5 bases. Germline values: CDR1 MNHNY, CDR2 SVGAGI (reference sequence). V was pared by 4 bases and J by 4 bases, with 20 bases between. The CDR3 extends over 16 amino acids. CDR3: CASSFGRQILIYEQYF. The CDR3 DNA reads as TGTGCCAGCAGTTTCGGCAGACAGATCCTAATTTACGAGCAGTACTTC.

V and J are TRBV27 and TRBJ2-7, with 9 nucleotides matching TRBD1. The CDR3 consists of 15 residues. Germline trimming cut 0 bases from V and 5 bases from J; bases unmatched to any gene: 5. Per germline, CDR1 MNHEY and CDR2 SMNVEV (reference sequence). The CDR3 loop reads CASSLSSGTGNEQYF. CDR3 nucleotides: TGTGCCAGCAGTTTATCCTCCGGGACAGGGAACGAGCAGTACTTC.

J is TRBJ2-1 and V is TRBV4-1, with D unclear. Germline values: CDR1 MGHRA, CDR2 YSYEKL. The CDR3 extends over 11 amino acids. V gave up 11 bases and J gave up 4 bases, with 9 bases separating them. The CDR3 protein is CAVAWYNEQFF. CDR3 nucleotide sequence: TGCGCCGTGGCCTGGTACAATGAGCAGTTCTTC.

In its sample, this clone was seen once. The chain joins TRBV5-1 to TRBJ2-3; TRBD2 agrees at 8 bases. The CDR3 length is 14 residues. Germline trimming cut 8 bases from V and 0 bases from J; bases unmatched to any gene: 5. Germline V CDR1 and CDR2: SGHRS, YFSETQ. The CDR3 bases are TGCGCCAGTGCGGGGGGTCCTAGCACAGATACGCAGTATTTT. This sequence encodes CASAGGPSTDTQYF.

The chain uses TRBV6-1 and TRBJ2-7; no definite D call. CDR3 size: 14 residues. V lost 2 bases, J lost 3 bases, and 11 bases lay in between. CDR1 and CDR2 (germline): MNHNS, SASEGT. In DNA form, the CDR3 reads TGTGCCAGCAGTGAATGGAGAGGCTTCTACGAGCAGTACTTC. Translated: CASSEWRGFYEQYF.

This chain joins TRBV30 and TRBJ1-1; possibly TRBD1 for D (6 bases). V was pared by 3 bases and J by 9 bases, with 11 bases between. The germline V gene encodes CDR1 GTSNPN and CDR2 SVGIG (reference sequence). This CDR3 is built from 11 residues. The CDR3 DNA reads as TGTGCCTGGAGCCTTACAGGGCAAGCTTTCTTT. This gives the protein CAWSLTGQAFF.

This chain joins TRBV28 and TRBJ1-1, with D tentatively TRBD1 (5 bases). There are 16 residues in the CDR3. V was pared by 0 bases and J by 1 base, with 12 bases between. CDR1 MDHEN and CDR2 SYDVKM come from the germline V gene. The CDR3 nucleotides read TGTGCCAGCAGTTTATGGGCAGGGAACGGGAACACTGAAGCTTTCTTT. As protein: CASSLWAGNGNTEAFF.

The J gene is TRBJ2-1, the V gene TRBV7-9, with 9 bases fitting TRBD2. The CDR3 is 16 amino acids. V was pared by 3 bases and J by 7 bases, with 10 bases of the junction left unmatched. CDR1 and CDR2 from the germline V gene are SEHNR and FQNEAQ (reference sequence). CDR3 region: CASSFGGRTSENEQFF. Here the CDR3 DNA reads TGTGCCAGCAGCTTTGGTGGGCGGACTAGCGAGAATGAGCAGTTCTTC.

The rearrangement links TRBV7-2 to TRBJ1-2; TRBD1 matches at 9 bases. After removal of 0 bases from V and 8 bases from J, the junction contained 7 bases not matched to a gene. The CDR3 contains 15 residues. The germline V gene has CDR1 SGHTA and CDR2 FQGNSA. Written as DNA, the CDR3 is TGTGCCAGCAGCTTAGCGACCGGGACAGGGCGCGGCTACACCTTC. It encodes CASSLATGTGRGYTF.

Only a few counts were recorded for this clone. The V and J genes are TRBV28 and TRBJ2-3, with D perhaps TRBD1 (5 bases). This CDR3 is built from 15 residues. Germline values: CDR1 MDHEN, CDR2 SYDVKM. V was clipped by 2 bases and J by 2 bases, with 11 bases between them. CDR3 in amino acids: CASSLGAELTDTQYF. The DNA of the CDR3 is TGTGCCAGCAGTTTAGGGGCCGAGCTCACAGATACGCAGTATTTT.

V is TRBV5-6 and J is TRBJ1-2; TRBD1 aligns across 7 bases. This CDR3 has 12 residues. Germline assignment: CDR1 SGHDT and CDR2 YYEEEE. Trimming cost V 0 bases and J 7 bases; bases outside gene matches: 0. Here the CDR3 reads CASSLEGAGYTF. The CDR3 DNA is TGTGCCAGCAGCTTGGAGGGGGCTGGCTACACCTTC.

This clone was seen more than once but under ten times. The chain carries TRBV7-9 and TRBJ2-5; D is possibly TRBD1 (6 bases). V lost 4 bases and J 4 bases, leaving 10 bases between the germline ends. The germline gives CDR1 SEHNR, CDR2 FQNEAQ (reference sequence). The CDR3 spans 13 residues. The CDR3 DNA follows: TGTGCCAGCAGCTCCAGGGGCCCAGAGACCCAGTACTTC. It specifies CASSSRGPETQYF.

By its share, this clone is medium-sized. V is TRBV5-6 and J is TRBJ1-3, with 9 nucleotides matching TRBD1. This CDR3 is built from 15 residues. V trimming: 4 bases; J trimming: 4 bases; junction bases outside the gene matches: 6. Germline CDR1 is SGHDT and CDR2 is YYEEEE. For the CDR3, the DNA is TGTGCCAGCAGCGGGACAGGGAACTTCGGAAACACCATATATTTT. Residues: CASSGTGNFGNTIYF.

In its sample, this clone was seen a few times. This rearrangement joins TRBV4-1 to TRBJ1-1; perhaps TRBD1 as D (6 bases). In germline, CDR1 is MGHRA, CDR2 YSYEKL. V lost 1 base, J lost 5 bases, and 20 bases lay in between. This CDR3 is 17 amino acids long. This chain's CDR3 is CASSQVSLRAGQTEAFF. The CDR3 DNA reads TGCGCCAGCAGCCAAGTTTCCCTGCGGGCCGGACAGACTGAAGCTTTCTTT.

The V and J genes are TRBV28 and TRBJ2-3; D possibly corresponds to TRBD2 (5 bases). Germline CDR1 reads MDHEN; CDR2 reads SYDVKM. This CDR3 is 13 amino acids long. V dropped 10 bases and J dropped 2 bases, with 13 bases sitting between them. CDR3 sequence (DNA): TGTGCCACCATAGAGGGCAACACAGATACGCAGTATTTT. It is translated as CATIEGNTDTQYF.

The chain carries TRBV7-2 and TRBJ2-5; 8 nucleotides line up with TRBD1. The ends lost 4 bases at V and 6 bases at J; junction bases unmatched: 10. The CDR3 consists of 15 residues. Germline CDR1 is SGHTA and CDR2 is FQGNSA. DNA of the CDR3: TGTGCCAGCAGCTCGGGACAGGCGGCGGGTAAGACCCAGTACTTC. Translating gives CASSSGQAAGKTQYF.

This rearrangement joins TRBV2 to TRBJ2-7; 12 bases fit TRBD2. With 2 bases clipped from V and 5 bases from J, the junction kept 4 bases outside the gene matches. CDR1 and CDR2 from the germline V gene are SNHLY and FYNNEI. This CDR3 region has 15 residues. The CDR3 here is CASSELTSGSDEQYF. The CDR3, as DNA: TGTGCCAGCAGTGAACTGACTAGCGGGAGCGACGAGCAGTACTTC.

The V gene is TRBV4-1, the J gene TRBJ2-3; the D gene is possibly TRBD2 (7 bases). The germline V and J ends were trimmed by 0 bases and 4 bases, with 14 bases remaining between them. The CDR3 length is 16 residues. Germline V CDR1 and CDR2: MGHRA, YSYEKL. The CDR3 DNA is TGCGCCAGCAGCCAAGATTTAGGGGGGGGTGCAGATACGCAGTATTTT. Its translation: CASSQDLGGGADTQYF.

V usage is TRBV5-6 and J usage is TRBJ2-7; tentatively, D is TRBD1 (6 bases). CDR1 and CDR2 (germline): SGHDT, YYEEEE. This CDR3 contains 13 residues. The ends were cut back, 1 base at V and 3 bases at J, with 8 bases in the middle. The CDR3 nucleotides are TGTGCCAGCAGCTTGACCAGGGGCTACGAGCAGTACTTC. Its translation: CASSLTRGYEQYF.

The chain joins TRBV6-6 to TRBJ1-1; D uncertain. The CDR3 length is 16 residues. Trimming shortened V by 2 bases and J by 4 bases, and 17 bases separated the two germline ends. Germline CDR1 and CDR2: MNHNY and SVGAGI (reference sequence). CDR3 in amino acids: CASSYARSSEGTEAFF. The CDR3 DNA sequence: TGTGCCAGCAGTTACGCAAGGTCCTCGGAGGGCACTGAAGCTTTCTTT.

The chain carries TRBV5-5 and TRBJ1-5; D may be TRBD1 (6 bases). The germline V gene has CDR1 SGHKS and CDR2 YYEKEE (reference sequence). This CDR3 is built from 15 residues. The V end lost 0 bases, the J end lost 2 bases, and 9 bases lay between the germline ends. Here the CDR3 reads CASSLEAGGNQPQHF. The CDR3 region has the DNA TGTGCCAGCAGCTTGGAGGCAGGGGGCAATCAGCCCCAGCATTTT.

This clone has just one count. This rearrangement joins TRBV5-1 to TRBJ2-3; 9 nucleotides match TRBD1. Germline CDR1 SGHRS, CDR2 YFSETQ. The CDR3 length is 15 residues. With V trimmed by 0 bases and J by 3 bases, 2 bases remained unmatched. The CDR3 spells CASSLGDRETDTQYF. CDR3 nucleotide sequence: TGCGCCAGCAGCTTGGGGGACAGGGAAACAGATACGCAGTATTTT. Drawing the rest from reference TRBV5-1 and TRBJ2-3, the complete variable domain is KAGVTQTPRYLIKTRGQQVTLSCSPISGHRSVSWYQQTPGQGLQFLFEYFSETQRNKGNFPGRFSGRQFSNSRSEMNVSTLELGDSALYLCASSLGDRETDTQYFGPGTRLTVL.

The V gene is TRBV12-5, the J gene TRBJ1-6; 8 positions match TRBD1. The ends lost 9 bases at V and 0 bases at J; junction bases unmatched: 4. Germline loops: CDR1 LGHNT, CDR2 FRNRAP. This CDR3 spans 15 amino acids. The CDR3 sequence is CASGQGSSYNSPLHF. As DNA, the CDR3 is TGTGCTAGCGGACAGGGAAGCTCCTATAATTCACCCCTCCACTTT.

The CDR3 nucleotides read TGTGCCAGCAGCGGCGGGGGAACTAATGAAAAACTGTTTTTT. Its protein product is CASSGGGTNEKLFF. V is TRBV9 and J is TRBJ1-4, with TRBD1 as a possible D gene (5 bases). Deletions cut 3 bases from V and 1 base from J, with 7 bases between. CDR3 length: 14 amino acids. Germline loops: CDR1 SGDLS, CDR2 YYNGEE.